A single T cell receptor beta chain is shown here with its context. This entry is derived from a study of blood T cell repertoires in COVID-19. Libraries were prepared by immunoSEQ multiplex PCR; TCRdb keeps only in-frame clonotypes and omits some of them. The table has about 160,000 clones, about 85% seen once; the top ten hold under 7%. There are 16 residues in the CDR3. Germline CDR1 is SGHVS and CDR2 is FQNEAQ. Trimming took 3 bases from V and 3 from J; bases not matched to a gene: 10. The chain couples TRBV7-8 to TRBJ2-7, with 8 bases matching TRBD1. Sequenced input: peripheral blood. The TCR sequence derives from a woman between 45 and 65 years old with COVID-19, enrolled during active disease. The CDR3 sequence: CASSFSSGQAFYEQYF. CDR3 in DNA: TGTGCCAGCAGCTTTTCTTCGGGACAGGCCTTCTACGAGCAGTACTTC.